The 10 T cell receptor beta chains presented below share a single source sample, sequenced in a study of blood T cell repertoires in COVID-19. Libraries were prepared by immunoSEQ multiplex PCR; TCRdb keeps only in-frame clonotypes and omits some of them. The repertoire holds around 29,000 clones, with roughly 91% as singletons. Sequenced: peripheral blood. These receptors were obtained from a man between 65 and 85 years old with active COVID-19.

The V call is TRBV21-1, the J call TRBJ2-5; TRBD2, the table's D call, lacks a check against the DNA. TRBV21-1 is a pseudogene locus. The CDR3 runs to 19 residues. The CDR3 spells CASSKGTSGRRTGRETQYF. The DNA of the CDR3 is TGTGCCAGCAGCAAAGGGACTAGCGGGAGGAGAACGGGGCGGGAGACCCAGTACTTC.

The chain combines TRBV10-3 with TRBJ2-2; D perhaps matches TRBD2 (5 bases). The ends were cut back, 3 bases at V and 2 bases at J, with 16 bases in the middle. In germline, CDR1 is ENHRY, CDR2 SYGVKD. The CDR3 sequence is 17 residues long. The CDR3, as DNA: TGTGCCATCAGTGATCCTCGCAGACGGGGTAACACCGGGGAGCTGTTTTTT. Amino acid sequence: CAISDPRRRGNTGELFF.

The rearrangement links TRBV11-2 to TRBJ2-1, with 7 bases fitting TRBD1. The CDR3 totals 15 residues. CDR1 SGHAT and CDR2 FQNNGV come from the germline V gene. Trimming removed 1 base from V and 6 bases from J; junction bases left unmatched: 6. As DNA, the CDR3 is TGTGCCAGCAGCTTAGGACAGGGAATCATCAATGAGCAGTTCTTC. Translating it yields CASSLGQGIINEQFF.

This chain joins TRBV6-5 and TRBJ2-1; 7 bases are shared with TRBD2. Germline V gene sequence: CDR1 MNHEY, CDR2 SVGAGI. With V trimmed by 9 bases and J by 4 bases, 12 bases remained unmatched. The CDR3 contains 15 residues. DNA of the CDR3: TGTGCCAGTCCCCCGAGGGCGGGAGTATACAATGAGCAGTTCTTC. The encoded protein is CASPPRAGVYNEQFF.

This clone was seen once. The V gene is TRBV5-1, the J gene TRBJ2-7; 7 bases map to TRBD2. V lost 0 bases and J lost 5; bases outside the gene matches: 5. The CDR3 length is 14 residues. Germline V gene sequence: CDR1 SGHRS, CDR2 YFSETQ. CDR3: CASSLESAGDEQYF. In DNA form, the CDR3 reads TGCGCCAGCAGCTTGGAATCTGCGGGAGACGAGCAGTACTTC.

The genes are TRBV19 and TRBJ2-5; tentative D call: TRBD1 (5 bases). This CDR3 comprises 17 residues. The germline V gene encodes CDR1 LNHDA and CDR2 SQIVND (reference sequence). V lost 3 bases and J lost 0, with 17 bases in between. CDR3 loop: CASSISVGRQYQETQYF. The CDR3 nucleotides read TGTGCCAGTAGTATCTCGGTGGGCAGACAGTACCAAGAGACCCAGTACTTC.

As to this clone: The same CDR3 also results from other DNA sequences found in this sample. The CDR3 sequence is CASSLGSYEQYF. The DNA of the CDR3 is TGTGCCAGCAGCTTAGGCAGCTACGAGCAGTACTTC. V and J are TRBV7-9 and TRBJ2-7; D gene uncertain. The CDR3 is 12 amino acids. Trimming shortened V by 1 base and J by 3 bases, and 4 bases separated the two germline ends. CDR1 and CDR2 (germline): SEHNR, FQNEAQ (reference sequence).

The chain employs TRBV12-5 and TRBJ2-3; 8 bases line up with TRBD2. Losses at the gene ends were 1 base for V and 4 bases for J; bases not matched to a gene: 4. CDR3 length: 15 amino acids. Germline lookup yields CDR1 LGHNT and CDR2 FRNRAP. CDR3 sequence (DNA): TGTGCTAGTGGTTTGGAGGCGGGAGGCTCAGATACGCAGTATTTT. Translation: CASGLEAGGSDTQYF. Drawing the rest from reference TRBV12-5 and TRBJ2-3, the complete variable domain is DARVTQTPRHKVTEMGQEVTMRCQPILGHNTVFWYRQTMMQGLELLAYFRNRAPLDDSGMPKDRFSAEMPDATLATLKIQPSEPRDSAVYFCASGLEAGGSDTQYFGPGTRLTVL.

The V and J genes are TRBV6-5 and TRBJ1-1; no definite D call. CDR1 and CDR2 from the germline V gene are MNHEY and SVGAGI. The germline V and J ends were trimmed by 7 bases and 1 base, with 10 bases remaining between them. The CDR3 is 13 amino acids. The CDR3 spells CASTNTANTEAFF. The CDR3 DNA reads TGTGCCAGCACAAACACAGCGAACACTGAAGCTTTCTTT.

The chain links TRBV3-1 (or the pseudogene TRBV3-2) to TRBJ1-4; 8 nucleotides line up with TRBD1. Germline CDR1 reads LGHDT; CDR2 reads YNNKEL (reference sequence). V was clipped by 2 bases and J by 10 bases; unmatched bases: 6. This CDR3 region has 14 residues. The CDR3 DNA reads TGTGCCAGCAGCCAACCGGGACAGGAGGGAAAACTGTTTTTT. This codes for CASSQPGQEGKLFF.